This T cell receptor (beta chain) originates from a study of early T cells in non-severe SARS-CoV-2 infection. The CDR3 is 16 residues long. Germline V lookup: CDR1 SNHLY, CDR2 FYNNEI. J was trimmed by 4 bases and V by 6 bases; bases with no gene match: 9. Tagging with unique molecular identifiers was applied to individual cDNA molecules. TCRdb reanalysed the 5' RACE reads using MiXCR and keeps one entry per CDR3 protein. The repertoire holds 70,000 to 95,000 distinct CDR3 sequences, roughly 15% seen once, with approximately 0.54% in the top ten. This TCR derives from an adult who was a healthcare worker with PCR-confirmed SARS-CoV-2 infection or an uninfected control (not recorded which). Material for sequencing was whole blood. The chain carries TRBV2 and TRBJ1-6; 7 nucleotides line up with TRBD1. The CDR3 sequence is CASSSGTAIYNSPLHF. The CDR3 DNA follows: TGTGCCAGCAGCTCCGGGACAGCGATTTATAATTCACCCCTCCACTTT.